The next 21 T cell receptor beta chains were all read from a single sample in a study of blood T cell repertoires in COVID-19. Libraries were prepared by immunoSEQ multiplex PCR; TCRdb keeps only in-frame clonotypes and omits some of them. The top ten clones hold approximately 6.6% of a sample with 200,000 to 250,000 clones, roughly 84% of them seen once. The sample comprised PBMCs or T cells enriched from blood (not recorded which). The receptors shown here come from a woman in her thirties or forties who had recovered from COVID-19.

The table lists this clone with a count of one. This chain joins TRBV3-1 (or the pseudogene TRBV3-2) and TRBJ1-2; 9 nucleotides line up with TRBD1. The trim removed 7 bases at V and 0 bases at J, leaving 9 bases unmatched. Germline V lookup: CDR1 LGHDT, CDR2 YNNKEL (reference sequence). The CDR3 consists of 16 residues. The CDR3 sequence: CASNNRDRVANYGYTF. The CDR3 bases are TGTGCCAGCAACAACCGGGACAGGGTAGCTAACTATGGCTACACCTTC.

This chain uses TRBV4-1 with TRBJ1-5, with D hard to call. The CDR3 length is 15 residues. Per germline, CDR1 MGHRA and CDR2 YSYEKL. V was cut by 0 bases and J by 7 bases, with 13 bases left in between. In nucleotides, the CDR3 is TGCGCCAGCAGCCAAGACCCAGCAGGAAGACAGCCCCAGCATTTT. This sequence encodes CASSQDPAGRQPQHF.

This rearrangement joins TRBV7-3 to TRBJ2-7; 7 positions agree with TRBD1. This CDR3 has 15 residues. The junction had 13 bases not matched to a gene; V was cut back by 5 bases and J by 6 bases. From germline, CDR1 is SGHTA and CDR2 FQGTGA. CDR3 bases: TGTGCCAGCAGCACTTCCGGGACCCCAGGGGGCGAGCAGTACTTC. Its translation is CASSTSGTPGGEQYF. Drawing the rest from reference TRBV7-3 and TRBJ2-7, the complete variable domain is GAGVSQTPSNKVTEKGKYVELRCDPISGHTALYWYRQSLGQGPEFLIYFQGTGAADDSGLPNDRFFAVRPEGSVSTLKIQRTERGDSAVYLCASSTSGTPGGEQYFGPGTRLTVT.

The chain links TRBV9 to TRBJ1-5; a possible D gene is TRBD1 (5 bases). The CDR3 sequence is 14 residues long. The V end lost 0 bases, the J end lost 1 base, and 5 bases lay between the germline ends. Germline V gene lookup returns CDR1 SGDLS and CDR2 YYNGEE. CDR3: CASSVAGSNQPQHF. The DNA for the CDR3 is TGTGCCAGCAGCGTAGCAGGGAGCAATCAGCCCCAGCATTTT.

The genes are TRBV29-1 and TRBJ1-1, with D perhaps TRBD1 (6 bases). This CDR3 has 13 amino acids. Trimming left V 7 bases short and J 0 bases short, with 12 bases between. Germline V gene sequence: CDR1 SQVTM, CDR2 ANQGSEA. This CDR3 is CSARDNMNTEAFF. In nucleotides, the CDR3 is TGCAGCGCTAGGGACAACATGAACACTGAAGCTTTCTTT.

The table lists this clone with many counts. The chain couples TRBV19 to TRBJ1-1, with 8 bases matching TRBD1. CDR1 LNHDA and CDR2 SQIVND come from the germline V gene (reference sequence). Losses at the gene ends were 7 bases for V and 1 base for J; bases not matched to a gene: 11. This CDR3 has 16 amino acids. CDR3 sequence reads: CASTPIGQGANTEAFF. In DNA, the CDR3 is TGTGCCAGTACCCCCATTGGACAGGGCGCGAACACTGAAGCTTTCTTT.

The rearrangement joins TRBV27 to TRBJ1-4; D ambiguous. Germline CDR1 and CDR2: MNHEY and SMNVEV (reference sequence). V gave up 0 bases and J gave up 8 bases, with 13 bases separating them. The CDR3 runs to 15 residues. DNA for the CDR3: TGTGCCAGCAGTTTATCAACGGGGTTAGGAGAAAAACTGTTTTTT. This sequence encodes CASSLSTGLGEKLFF.

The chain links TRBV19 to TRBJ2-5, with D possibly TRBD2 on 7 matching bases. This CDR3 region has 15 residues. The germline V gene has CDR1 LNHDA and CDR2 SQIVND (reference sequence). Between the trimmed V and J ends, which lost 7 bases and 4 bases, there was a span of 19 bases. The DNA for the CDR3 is TGTGCCAGTACTTCTCAATGGGGGGGCCCAGAGACCCAGTACTTC. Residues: CASTSQWGGPETQYF.

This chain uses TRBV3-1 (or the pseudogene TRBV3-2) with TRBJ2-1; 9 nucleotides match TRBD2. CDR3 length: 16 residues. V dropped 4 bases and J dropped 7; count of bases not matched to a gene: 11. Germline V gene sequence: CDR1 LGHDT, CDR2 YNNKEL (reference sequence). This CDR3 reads CASSLVWRAGGNEQFF. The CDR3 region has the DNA TGTGCCAGCAGCCTCGTTTGGCGCGCGGGGGGGAATGAGCAGTTCTTC.

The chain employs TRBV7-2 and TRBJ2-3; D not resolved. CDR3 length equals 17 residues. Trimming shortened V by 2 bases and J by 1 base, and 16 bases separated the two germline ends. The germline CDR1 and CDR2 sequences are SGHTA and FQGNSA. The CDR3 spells CASSLIGSVYRTDTQYF. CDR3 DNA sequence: TGTGCCAGCAGCTTAATCGGGTCGGTCTACCGCACAGATACGCAGTATTTT.

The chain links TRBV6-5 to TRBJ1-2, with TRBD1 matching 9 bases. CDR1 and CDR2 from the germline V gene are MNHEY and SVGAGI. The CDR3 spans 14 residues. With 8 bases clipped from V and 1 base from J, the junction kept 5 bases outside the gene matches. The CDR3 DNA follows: TGTGCCAGCGAAGGACAGGGGATTAACTATGGCTACACCTTC. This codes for CASEGQGINYGYTF.

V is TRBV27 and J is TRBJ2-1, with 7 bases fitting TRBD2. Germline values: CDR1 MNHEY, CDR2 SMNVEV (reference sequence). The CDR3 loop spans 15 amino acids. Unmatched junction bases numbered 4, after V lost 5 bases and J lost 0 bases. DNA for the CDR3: TGTGCCAGCAGTGCCGGGACTACCTCCTACAATGAGCAGTTCTTC. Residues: CASSAGTTSYNEQFF.

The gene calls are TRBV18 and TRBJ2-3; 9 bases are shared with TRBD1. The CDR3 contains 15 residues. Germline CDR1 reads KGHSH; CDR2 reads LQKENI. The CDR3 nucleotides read TGTTCATCCAACACCAGACAGGGGGGAACAGATACGCAGTATTTT. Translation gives CSSNTRQGGTDTQYF.

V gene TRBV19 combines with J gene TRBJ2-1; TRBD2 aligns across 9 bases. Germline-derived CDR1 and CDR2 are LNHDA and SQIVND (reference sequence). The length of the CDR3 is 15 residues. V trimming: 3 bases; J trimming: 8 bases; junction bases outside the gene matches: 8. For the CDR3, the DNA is TGTGCCAGTAGTATGGGCGGGAGGGCCCTCGATGAGCAGTTCTTC. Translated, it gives CASSMGGRALDEQFF.

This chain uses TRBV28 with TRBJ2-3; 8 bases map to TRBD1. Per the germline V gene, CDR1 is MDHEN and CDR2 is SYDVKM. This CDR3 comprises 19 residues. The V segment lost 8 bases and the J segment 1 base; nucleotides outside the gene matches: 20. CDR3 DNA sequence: TGTGCCAGCGTCACGGGACAGGCGAACCCTAGAATGGGCACAGATACGCAGTATTTT. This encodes CASVTGQANPRMGTDTQYF.

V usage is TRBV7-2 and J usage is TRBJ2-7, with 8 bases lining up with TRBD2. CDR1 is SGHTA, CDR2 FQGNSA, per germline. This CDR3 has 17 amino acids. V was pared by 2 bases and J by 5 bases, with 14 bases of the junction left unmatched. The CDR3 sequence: CASSLTAREGQGHEQYF. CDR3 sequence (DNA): TGTGCCAGCAGCTTAACGGCTCGGGAGGGCCAGGGCCACGAGCAGTACTTC.

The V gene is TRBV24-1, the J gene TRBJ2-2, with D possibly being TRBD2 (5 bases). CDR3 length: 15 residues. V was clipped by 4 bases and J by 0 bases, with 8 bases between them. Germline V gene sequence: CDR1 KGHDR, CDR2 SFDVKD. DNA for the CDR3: TGTGCCACCAGTGAATGGGGAGCGAACACCGGGGAGCTGTTTTTT. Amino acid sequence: CATSEWGANTGELFF.

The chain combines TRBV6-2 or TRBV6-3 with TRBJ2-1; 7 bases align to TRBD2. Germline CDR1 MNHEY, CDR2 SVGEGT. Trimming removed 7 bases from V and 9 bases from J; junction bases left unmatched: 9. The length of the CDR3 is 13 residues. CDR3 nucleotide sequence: TGTGCCAGCACCCCCCGCGGGAGTGGTGAGCAGTTCTTC. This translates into CASTPRGSGEQFF.

Here the CDR3 reads CASSLAGTDYYEQYF. The DNA of the CDR3 is TGTGCCAGCTCACTGGCTGGGACGGACTACTACGAGCAGTACTTC. The chain links TRBV18 to TRBJ2-7; perhaps TRBD2 as D (6 bases). The CDR3 totals 15 residues. V dropped 4 bases and J dropped 3 bases, with 16 bases sitting between them. Germline V gene data show CDR1 as KGHSH and CDR2 as LQKENI.

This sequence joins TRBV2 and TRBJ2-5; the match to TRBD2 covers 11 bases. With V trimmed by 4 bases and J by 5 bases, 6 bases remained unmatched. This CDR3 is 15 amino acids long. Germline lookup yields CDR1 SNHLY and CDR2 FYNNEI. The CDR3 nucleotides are TGTGCCAGCAGTGCCCTAGCGGGAGGAGGGGAGACCCAGTACTTC. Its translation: CASSALAGGGETQYF.

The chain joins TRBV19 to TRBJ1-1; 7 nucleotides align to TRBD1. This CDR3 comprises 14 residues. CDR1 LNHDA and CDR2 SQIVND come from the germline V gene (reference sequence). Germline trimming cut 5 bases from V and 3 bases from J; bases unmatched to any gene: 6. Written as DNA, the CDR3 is TGTGCCAGTAGTCAACAGGGGTTGGACACTGAAGCTTTCTTT. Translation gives CASSQQGLDTEAFF.